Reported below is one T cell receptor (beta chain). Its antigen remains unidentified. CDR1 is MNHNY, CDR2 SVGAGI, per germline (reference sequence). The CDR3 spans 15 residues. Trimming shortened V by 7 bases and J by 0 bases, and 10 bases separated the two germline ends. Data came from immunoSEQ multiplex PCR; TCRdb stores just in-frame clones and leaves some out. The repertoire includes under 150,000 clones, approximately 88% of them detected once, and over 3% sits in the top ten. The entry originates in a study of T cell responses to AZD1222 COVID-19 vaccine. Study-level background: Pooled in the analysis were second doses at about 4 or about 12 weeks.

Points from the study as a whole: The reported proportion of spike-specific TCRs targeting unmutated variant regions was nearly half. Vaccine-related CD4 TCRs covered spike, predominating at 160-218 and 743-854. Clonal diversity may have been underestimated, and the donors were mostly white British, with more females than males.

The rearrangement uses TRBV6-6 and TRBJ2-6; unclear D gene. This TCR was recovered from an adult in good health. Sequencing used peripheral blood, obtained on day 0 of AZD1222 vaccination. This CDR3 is CASIGRHSGANVLTF. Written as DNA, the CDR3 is TGTGCCAGCATCGGACGTCACTCTGGGGCCAACGTCCTGACTTTC.